Presented here are 30 T cell receptor beta chains from one specimen sequenced in a study of blood T cell repertoires in COVID-19 (dated by TCRdb to the early 2020s). Receptor libraries were prepared by the immunoSEQ multiplex PCR assay. TCRdb mirrors the immuneACCESS table, restricted to in-frame sequences. Some clones are absent from its copies; in checked studies, under half trace to an unresolved V gene, and the reason for the others is unknown. The sample table records about 12,000 clones; roughly four fifths of these occur just once. The leading ten clones occupy 30% to 35% of the sample. Sequencing was performed on peripheral blood. The receptor set was obtained from a human donor in a cohort sampled during active COVID-19.

The genes are TRBV7-9 and TRBJ2-7, with TRBD2 matching 7 bases. The CDR3 contains 14 residues. CDR1 is SEHNR and CDR2 is FQNEAQ in the germline V gene (reference sequence). V lost 2 bases, J lost 3 bases, and 4 bases stayed unmatched. The chain's CDR3 is CASSLSGTNYEQYF. CDR3 bases: TGTGCCAGCAGCTTAAGCGGGACTAACTACGAGCAGTACTTC.

The V and J genes are TRBV7-6 and TRBJ2-3; 8 bases map to TRBD2. CDR3 length equals 17 residues. V lost 1 base, J lost 2 bases, and 8 bases stayed unmatched. Germline CDR1 and CDR2: SGHVS and FNYEAQ. The CDR3 bases are TGTGCCAGCAGCTTAGTCGGTGTAGCGGGACTCACAGATACGCAGTATTTT. Its translation is CASSLVGVAGLTDTQYF.

The chain joins TRBV6-2 or TRBV6-3 to TRBJ1-2; D ambiguous. This CDR3 has 14 amino acids. Trimming removed 5 bases at V and 4 bases at J, with 14 bases between. CDR1 MNHEY and CDR2 SVGEGT come from the germline V gene. The CDR3 DNA reads TGTGCCAGCAGTCCCCAGGAGGTGGCCTATGGCTACACCTTC. Encoded protein: CASSPQEVAYGYTF.

The V call is TRBV11-2, the J call TRBJ2-5; TRBD2 is a possible D gene (6 bases). V gave up 0 bases and J gave up 5 bases, with 16 bases separating them. The germline CDR1 and CDR2 sequences are SGHAT and FQNNGV. The CDR3 consists of 16 residues. As DNA, the CDR3 is TGTGCCAGCAGCTTAGACGGGAGCATGAGAGGGGAGACCCAGTACTTC. Translating it yields CASSLDGSMRGETQYF.

The sample holds one count of this clone. The CDR3 sequence: CASSLSDRGNTEAFF. In DNA form, the CDR3 reads TGTGCCAGCAGTTTATCGGACAGGGGTAACACTGAAGCTTTCTTT. This chain joins TRBV27 and TRBJ1-1; 9 nucleotides match TRBD1. The germline CDR1 and CDR2 sequences are MNHEY and SMNVEV (reference sequence). V was pared by 0 bases and J by 2 bases, with 1 base of the junction left unmatched. The CDR3 runs to 15 residues.

This clone has a single count. The chain is built from TRBV3-1 (or the pseudogene TRBV3-2) and TRBJ2-3; D is ambiguous. The V gene lost 5 bases and the J gene lost 2 bases, with 5 bases spanning the gap. CDR3 length: 12 residues. Germline-derived CDR1 and CDR2 are LGHDT and YNNKEL (reference sequence). The CDR3 protein is CASSTNTDTQYF. As DNA, the CDR3 is TGTGCCAGCAGCACTAACACAGATACGCAGTATTTT.

The rearrangement joins TRBV28 to TRBJ1-6; D uncertain. The CDR3 extends over 12 amino acids. Trimming shortened V by 6 bases and J by 4 bases, and 4 bases separated the two germline ends. Germline CDR1 and CDR2: MDHEN and SYDVKM. This chain's CDR3 is CASSYYNSPLHF. As DNA, the CDR3 is TGTGCCAGCAGCTATTATAATTCACCCCTCCACTTT.

This clone occurred a few times. V and J are TRBV5-4 and TRBJ1-4; 10 bases line up with TRBD1. The length of the CDR3 is 15 residues. The V and J ends lost 4 bases and 4 bases, in that order; junction bases with no gene match: 4. Germline V CDR1 and CDR2: SGHNT, YYREEE (reference sequence). The CDR3 DNA follows: TGTGCCAGCAGCACCCGGGACAGGGGTAATGAAAAACTGTTTTTT. It encodes CASSTRDRGNEKLFF.

A few counts support this clone. The chain recombines TRBV30 with TRBJ1-5, with 8 bases aligning to TRBD1. Germline V gene data show CDR1 as GTSNPN and CDR2 as SVGIG (reference sequence). This CDR3 has 16 residues. The J segment lost 7 bases and the V segment lost 1 base, leaving 12 bases of the junction unmatched. The CDR3 nucleotides are TGTGCCTGGAGTGACCGGAGGCGGACAGGGATCCAGCCCCAGCATTTT. Its translation: CAWSDRRRTGIQPQHF.

A few counts support this clone. V and J are TRBV18 and TRBJ2-2, with D hard to call. There are 14 residues in the CDR3. Per germline, CDR1 KGHSH and CDR2 LQKENI. V lost 0 bases, J lost 2 bases, and 4 bases lay in between. CDR3 DNA: TGTGCCAGCTCACCACCATCTAACACCGGGGAGCTGTTTTTT. Translated, it gives CASSPPSNTGELFF.

The chain uses TRBV5-1 and TRBJ1-6, with TRBD1 matching over 11 bases. Germline CDR1 reads SGHRS; CDR2 reads YFSETQ. The CDR3 spans 17 residues. Germline trimming cut 0 bases from V and 8 bases from J; bases unmatched to any gene: 7. In DNA form, the CDR3 reads TGCGCCAGCAGCTTGGCCCCGGACAGGGGGCCCCATTCACCCCTCCACTTT. Its translation is CASSLAPDRGPHSPLHF.

The gene calls are TRBV2 and TRBJ1-5; D gene unclear. CDR1 SNHLY and CDR2 FYNNEI come from the germline V gene. Trimming left V 7 bases short and J 1 base short, with 11 bases between. CDR3 size: 14 residues. The CDR3 protein is CASNGYGSNQPQHF. In nucleotides, the CDR3 is TGTGCCAGCAATGGGTACGGGAGCAATCAGCCCCAGCATTTT.

This clone was found a few times. The rearrangement joins TRBV23-1 to TRBJ2-5, with TRBD1 matching 9 bases. TRBV23-1 is classed as an ORF, of uncertain function. There are 16 residues in the CDR3. J lost 2 bases, V lost 5 bases, and 9 bases had no gene match. The CDR3 sequence: CASSKAHRGLQETQYF. CDR3 bases: TGCGCCAGCAGTAAGGCCCACAGGGGGCTACAAGAGACCCAGTACTTC.

The V call is TRBV5-1, the J call TRBJ1-1; TRBD1 matches 9 bases. The CDR3 loop spans 15 amino acids. CDR1 SGHRS and CDR2 YFSETQ come from the germline V gene. The J segment lost 4 bases and the V segment lost 4 bases, leaving 8 bases of the junction unmatched. CDR3 nucleotides: TGCGCCAGCAGCGCGGGACAGGGTTGGCGCACTGAAGCTTTCTTT. This gives the protein CASSAGQGWRTEAFF. Together with reference TRBV5-1 and TRBJ1-1, the CDR3 gives the full variable domain: KAGVTQTPRYLIKTRGQQVTLSCSPISGHRSVSWYQQTPGQGLQFLFEYFSETQRNKGNFPGRFSGRQFSNSRSEMNVSTLELGDSALYLCASSAGQGWRTEAFFGQGTRLTVV.

The chain combines TRBV28 with TRBJ1-2; D unclear. Per the germline V gene, CDR1 is MDHEN and CDR2 is SYDVKM. This CDR3 region has 13 residues. V was pared by 5 bases and J by 4 bases, with 11 bases between. The DNA for the CDR3 is TGTGCCAGCAGTCCCGACACCTCCTATGGCTACACCTTC. Translated: CASSPDTSYGYTF.

The chain recombines TRBV9 with TRBJ2-1; 10 nucleotides agree with TRBD2. CDR1 SGDLS and CDR2 YYNGEE come from the germline V gene. This CDR3 comprises 18 residues. With 3 bases clipped from V and 4 bases from J, the junction kept 13 bases outside the gene matches. The CDR3 reads CASSDPRASGSLYNEQFF. The DNA for the CDR3 is TGTGCCAGCAGCGACCCTCGAGCTAGCGGGAGTCTTTACAATGAGCAGTTCTTC.

This clone was detected only a few times. The chain carries TRBV9 and TRBJ1-1, with 8 bases aligning to TRBD1. The CDR3 consists of 13 residues. V lost 0 bases to trimming and J lost 7 bases; unmatched junction nucleotides: 2. Germline CDR1 reads SGDLS; CDR2 reads YYNGEE. The CDR3 DNA reads TGTGCCAGCAGCGTAGTCGACAGGGGTGAAGCTTTCTTT. Amino acid sequence: CASSVVDRGEAFF.

The J gene is TRBJ1-5, the V gene TRBV27, with D uncertain. The length of the CDR3 is 16 residues. Trimming took 4 bases from V and 6 from J, leaving 19 bases between them. Germline CDR1 is MNHEY and CDR2 is SMNVEV (reference sequence). The CDR3 DNA follows: TGTGCCAGCAGTTCGGCGGGGTTGGGTCCTAGTCAGCCCCAGCATTTT. This codes for CASSSAGLGPSQPQHF.

The chain couples TRBV3-1 (or the pseudogene TRBV3-2) to TRBJ2-7; D is uncertain. The CDR3 sequence is 14 residues long. Trimming shortened V by 3 bases and J by 2 bases, and 11 bases separated the two germline ends. The germline CDR1 and CDR2 sequences are LGHDT and YNNKEL (reference sequence). The CDR3 nucleotides are TGTGCCAGCAGCCAGGGCCGACATGCCTACGAGCAGTACTTC. Protein product: CASSQGRHAYEQYF.

This chain joins TRBV9 and TRBJ2-4; TRBD1 aligns across 9 bases. The CDR3 has 16 residues. The germline gives CDR1 SGDLS, CDR2 YYNGEE. V shed 4 bases, J shed 1 base, and the junction held 6 bases outside the gene matches. CDR3 sequence reads: CASSPGTGSAKNIQYF. In DNA, the CDR3 is TGTGCCAGCAGCCCGGGGACAGGGTCGGCCAAAAACATTCAGTACTTC.

Only one count was recorded for this clone. J is TRBJ2-7 and V is TRBV6-5; the D gene is possibly TRBD1 (7 bases). The CDR3 has 13 amino acids. V shed 4 bases and J shed 3 bases, with 10 bases lying between them. Germline CDR1 MNHEY, CDR2 SVGAGI. The CDR3 loop is CASSSQGGYEQYF. CDR3 nucleotides: TGTGCCAGCAGTTCGCAGGGGGGCTACGAGCAGTACTTC.

This sequence joins TRBV27 and TRBJ2-1; the match to TRBD1 covers 10 bases. Trimming removed 3 bases from V and 6 bases from J; junction bases left unmatched: 5. This CDR3 region has 15 residues. Per the germline V gene, CDR1 is MNHEY and CDR2 is SMNVEV (reference sequence). Written as DNA, the CDR3 is TGTGCCAGCAGTTTTCAGACAGGGGGCTTCAATGAGCAGTTCTTC. Translation: CASSFQTGGFNEQFF.

The V call is TRBV7-6, the J call TRBJ2-3; possibly TRBD2 for D (7 bases). The V end was cut by 5 bases, the J end by 2 bases, with 11 bases between. The CDR3 consists of 14 residues. In germline, CDR1 is SGHVS, CDR2 FNYEAQ. DNA of the CDR3: TGTGCCAGCAGCCGGGGGGCCCTCACAGATACGCAGTATTTT. Its translation: CASSRGALTDTQYF. The full variable domain, rest sourced from reference TRBV7-6 and TRBJ2-3, is GAGVSQSPRYKVTKRGQDVALRCDPISGHVSLYWYRQALGQGPEFLTYFNYEAQQDKSGLPNDRFSAERPEGSISTLTIQRTEQRDSAMYRCASSRGALTDTQYFGPGTRLTVL.

This rearrangement joins TRBV7-9 to TRBJ2-1; tentative D call: TRBD1 (5 bases). The CDR3 runs 16 residues. The ends were cut back, 5 bases at V and 1 base at J, with 15 bases in the middle. Germline assignment: CDR1 SEHNR and CDR2 FQNEAQ (reference sequence). In DNA, the CDR3 is TGTGCCAGCAGCACAACCAGGGCGTTTTCCTACAATGAGCAGTTCTTC. Its protein is CASSTTRAFSYNEQFF.

The chain employs TRBV28 and TRBJ2-1; perhaps TRBD1 as D (5 bases). Deletions cut 9 bases from V and 3 bases from J, with 18 bases between. CDR3 length: 15 residues. Germline-derived CDR1 and CDR2 are MDHEN and SYDVKM. The CDR3 sequence: CASKRGRASYNEQFF. The CDR3, as DNA: TGTGCCAGTAAAAGGGGCAGGGCCAGCTACAATGAGCAGTTCTTC.

The chain is built from TRBV5-1 and TRBJ2-3; maybe TRBD1 (6 bases). The germline V gene encodes CDR1 SGHRS and CDR2 YFSETQ. Trimming removed 0 bases at V and 0 bases at J, with 8 bases between. The CDR3 runs 15 residues. Here the CDR3 reads CASSLGQGSTDTQYF. Written as DNA, the CDR3 is TGCGCCAGCAGCTTGGGGCAGGGGAGCACAGATACGCAGTATTTT. The variable domain in full, with the rest retrieved from reference TRBV5-1 and TRBJ2-3, is KAGVTQTPRYLIKTRGQQVTLSCSPISGHRSVSWYQQTPGQGLQFLFEYFSETQRNKGNFPGRFSGRQFSNSRSEMNVSTLELGDSALYLCASSLGQGSTDTQYFGPGTRLTVL.

This sequence joins TRBV6-6 and TRBJ2-3, with D possibly being TRBD2 (7 bases). V lost 7 bases and J lost 5, with 16 bases in between. The germline V gene has CDR1 MNHNY and CDR2 SVGAGI (reference sequence). There are 14 residues in the CDR3. The DNA of the CDR3 is TGTGCCAGCACCAAGGGGGGGCAGGTAGATACGCAGTATTTT. Its protein is CASTKGGQVDTQYF.

J is TRBJ1-3 and V is TRBV5-1; tentative D call: TRBD1 (5 bases). The germline V gene has CDR1 SGHRS and CDR2 YFSETQ. The CDR3 consists of 17 residues. V lost 1 base and J lost 1, with 15 bases in between. CDR3 in amino acids: CASSLFGHSASGNTIYF. CDR3 in DNA: TGCGCCAGCAGCTTGTTCGGACACAGCGCGTCTGGAAACACCATATATTTT.

This clone was observed once. The chain carries TRBV11-3 and TRBJ2-1; weak D call: TRBD2 (6 bases). V gave up 1 base and J gave up 2 bases, with 15 bases separating them. Per the germline V gene, CDR1 is SGHNT and CDR2 is YENEEA. There are 17 residues in the CDR3. The CDR3, as DNA: TGTGCCAGCAGCTTAGGAAGATGGGACTCCCCCTACAATGAGCAGTTCTTC. Its translation is CASSLGRWDSPYNEQFF.

The gene calls are TRBV7-2 and TRBJ1-1, with a possible D match to TRBD1 (5 bases). CDR1 and CDR2 from the germline V gene are SGHTA and FQGNSA. The germline V and J ends were trimmed by 0 bases and 2 bases, with 13 bases remaining between them. CDR3 size: 16 residues. CDR3 coding DNA: TGTGCCAGCAGCTTAGCACAGGCGTTACCAAACACTGAAGCTTTCTTT. Protein: CASSLAQALPNTEAFF. The whole variable domain, filled in from reference TRBV7-2 and TRBJ1-1, reads GAGVSQSPSNKVTEKGKDVELRCDPISGHTALYWYRQSLGQGLEFLIYFQGNSAPDKSGLPSDRFSAERTGGSVSTLTIQRTQQEDSAVYLCASSLAQALPNTEAFFGQGTRLTVV.